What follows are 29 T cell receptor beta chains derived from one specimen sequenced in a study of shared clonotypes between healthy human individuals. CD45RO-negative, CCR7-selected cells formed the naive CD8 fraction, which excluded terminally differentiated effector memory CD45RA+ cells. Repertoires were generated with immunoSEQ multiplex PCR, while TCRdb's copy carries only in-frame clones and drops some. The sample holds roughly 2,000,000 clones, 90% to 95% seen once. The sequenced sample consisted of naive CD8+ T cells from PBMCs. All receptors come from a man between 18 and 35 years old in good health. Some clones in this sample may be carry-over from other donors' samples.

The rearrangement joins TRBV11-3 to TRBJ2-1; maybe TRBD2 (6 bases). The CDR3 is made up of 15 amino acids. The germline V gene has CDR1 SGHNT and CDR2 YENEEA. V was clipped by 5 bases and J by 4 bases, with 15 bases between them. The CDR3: CASSPGGAPYNEQFF. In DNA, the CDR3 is TGTGCCAGCAGCCCGGGCGGGGCGCCTTACAATGAGCAGTTCTTC.

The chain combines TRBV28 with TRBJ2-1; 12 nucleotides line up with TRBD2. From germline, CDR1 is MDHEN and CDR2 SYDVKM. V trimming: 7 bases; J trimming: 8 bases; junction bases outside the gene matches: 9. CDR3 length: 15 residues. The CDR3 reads CASTRRTSGIDEQFF. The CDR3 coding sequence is TGTGCCAGCACTCGGCGGACTAGCGGGATCGATGAGCAGTTCTTC.

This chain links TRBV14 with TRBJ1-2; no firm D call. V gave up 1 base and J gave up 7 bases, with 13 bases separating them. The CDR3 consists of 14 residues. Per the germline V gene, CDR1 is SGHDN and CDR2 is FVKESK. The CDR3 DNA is TGTGCCAGCAGCCAAGTTGTTTTTGGGCTTGGCTACACCTTC. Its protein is CASSQVVFGLGYTF.

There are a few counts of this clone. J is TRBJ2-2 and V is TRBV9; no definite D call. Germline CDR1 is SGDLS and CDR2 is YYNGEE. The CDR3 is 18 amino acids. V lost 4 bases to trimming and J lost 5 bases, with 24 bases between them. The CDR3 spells CASSISPKESPSTGELFF. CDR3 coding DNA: TGTGCCAGCAGCATAAGCCCCAAGGAGAGTCCTAGTACCGGGGAGCTGTTTTTT.

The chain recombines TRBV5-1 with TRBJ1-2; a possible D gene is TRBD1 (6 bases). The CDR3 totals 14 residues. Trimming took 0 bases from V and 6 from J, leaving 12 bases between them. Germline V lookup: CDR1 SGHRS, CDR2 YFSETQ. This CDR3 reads CASSLEVGADGYTF. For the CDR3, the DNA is TGCGCCAGCAGCTTGGAGGTGGGGGCGGATGGCTACACCTTC. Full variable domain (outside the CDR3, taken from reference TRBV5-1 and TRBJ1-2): KAGVTQTPRYLIKTRGQQVTLSCSPISGHRSVSWYQQTPGQGLQFLFEYFSETQRNKGNFPGRFSGRQFSNSRSEMNVSTLELGDSALYLCASSLEVGADGYTFGSGTRLTVV.

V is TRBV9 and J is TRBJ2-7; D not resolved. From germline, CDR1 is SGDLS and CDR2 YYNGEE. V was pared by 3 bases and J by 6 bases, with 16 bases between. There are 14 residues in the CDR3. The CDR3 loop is CASSADALSGEQYF. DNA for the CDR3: TGTGCCAGCAGCGCGGACGCCCTCTCCGGCGAGCAGTACTTC. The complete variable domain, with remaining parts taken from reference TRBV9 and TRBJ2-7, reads DSGVTQTPKHLITATGQRVTLRCSPRSGDLSVYWYQQSLDQGLQFLIQYYNGEERAKGNILERFSAQQFPDLHSELNLSSLELGDSALYFCASSADALSGEQYFGPGTRLTVT.

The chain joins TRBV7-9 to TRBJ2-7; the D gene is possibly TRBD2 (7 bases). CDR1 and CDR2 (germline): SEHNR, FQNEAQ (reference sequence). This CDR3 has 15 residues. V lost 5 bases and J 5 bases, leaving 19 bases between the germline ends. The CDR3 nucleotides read TGTGCCAGCAGCCCGATAGGGGGGGACCTCAACGAGCAGTACTTC. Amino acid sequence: CASSPIGGDLNEQYF.

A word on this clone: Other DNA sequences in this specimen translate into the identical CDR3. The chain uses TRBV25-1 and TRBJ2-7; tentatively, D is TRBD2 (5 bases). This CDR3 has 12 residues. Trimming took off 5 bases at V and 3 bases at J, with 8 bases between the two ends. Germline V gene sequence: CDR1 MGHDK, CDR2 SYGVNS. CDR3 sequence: CASSPGSYEQYF. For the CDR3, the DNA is TGTGCCAGCAGTCCGGGAAGCTACGAGCAGTACTTC.

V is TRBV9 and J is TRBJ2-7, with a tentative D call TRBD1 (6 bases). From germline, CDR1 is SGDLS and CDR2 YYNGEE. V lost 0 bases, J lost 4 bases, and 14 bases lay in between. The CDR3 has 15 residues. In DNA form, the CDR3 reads TGTGCCAGCAGCGTAGGAACCGGACAGTTTTACGAGCAGTACTTC. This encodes CASSVGTGQFYEQYF. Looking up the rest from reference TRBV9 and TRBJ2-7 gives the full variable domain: DSGVTQTPKHLITATGQRVTLRCSPRSGDLSVYWYQQSLDQGLQFLIQYYNGEERAKGNILERFSAQQFPDLHSELNLSSLELGDSALYFCASSVGTGQFYEQYFGPGTRLTVT.

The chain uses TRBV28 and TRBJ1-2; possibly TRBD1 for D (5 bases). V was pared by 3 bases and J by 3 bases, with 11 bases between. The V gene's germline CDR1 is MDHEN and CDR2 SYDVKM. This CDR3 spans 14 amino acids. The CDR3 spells CASSFVGVDYGYTF. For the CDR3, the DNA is TGTGCCAGCAGTTTTGTGGGGGTCGACTATGGCTACACCTTC.

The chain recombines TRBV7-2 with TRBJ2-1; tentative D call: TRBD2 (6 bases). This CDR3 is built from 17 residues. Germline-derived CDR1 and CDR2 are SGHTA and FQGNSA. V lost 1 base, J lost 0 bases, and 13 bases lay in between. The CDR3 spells CASSLVTSWSSYNEQFF. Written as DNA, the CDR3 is TGTGCCAGCAGCTTAGTTACTAGCTGGAGCTCCTACAATGAGCAGTTCTTC.

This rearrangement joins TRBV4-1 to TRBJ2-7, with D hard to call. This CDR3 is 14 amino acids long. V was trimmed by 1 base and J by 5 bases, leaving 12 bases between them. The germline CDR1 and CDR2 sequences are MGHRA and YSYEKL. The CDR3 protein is CASSQVTGSHEQYF. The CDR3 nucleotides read TGCGCCAGCAGCCAAGTAACCGGGTCCCACGAGCAGTACTTC.

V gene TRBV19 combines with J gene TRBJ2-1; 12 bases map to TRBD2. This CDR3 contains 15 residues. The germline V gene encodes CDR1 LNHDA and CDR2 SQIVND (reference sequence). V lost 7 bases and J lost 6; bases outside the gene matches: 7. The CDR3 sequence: CASTLTSGRSNEQFF. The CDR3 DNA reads TGTGCCAGTACCCTAACTAGCGGGAGGAGCAATGAGCAGTTCTTC.

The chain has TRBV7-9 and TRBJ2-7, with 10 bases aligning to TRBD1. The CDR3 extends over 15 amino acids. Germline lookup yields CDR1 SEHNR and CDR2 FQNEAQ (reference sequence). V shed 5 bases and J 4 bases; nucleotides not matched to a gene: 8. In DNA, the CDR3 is TGTGCCAGCAGCCCGAGGACAGGGGGGACATACGAGCAGTACTTC. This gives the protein CASSPRTGGTYEQYF.

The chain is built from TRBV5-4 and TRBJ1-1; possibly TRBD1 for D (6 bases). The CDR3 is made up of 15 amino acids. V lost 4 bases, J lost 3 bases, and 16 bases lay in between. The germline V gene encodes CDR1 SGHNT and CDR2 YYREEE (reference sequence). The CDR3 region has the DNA TGTGCCAGCAGCCCGTGGGGGCCGGTGGACACTGAAGCTTTCTTT. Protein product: CASSPWGPVDTEAFF. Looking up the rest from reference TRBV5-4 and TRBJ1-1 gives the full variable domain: ETGVTQSPTHLIKTRGQQVTLRCSSQSGHNTVSWYQQALGQGPQFIFQYYREEENGRGNFPPRFSGLQFPNYSSELNVNALELDDSALYLCASSPWGPVDTEAFFGQGTRLTVV.

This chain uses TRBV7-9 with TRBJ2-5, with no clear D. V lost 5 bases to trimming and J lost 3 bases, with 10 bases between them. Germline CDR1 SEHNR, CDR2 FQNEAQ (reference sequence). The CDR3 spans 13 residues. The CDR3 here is CASSATEEETQYF. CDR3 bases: TGTGCCAGCAGCGCCACGGAAGAAGAGACCCAGTACTTC.

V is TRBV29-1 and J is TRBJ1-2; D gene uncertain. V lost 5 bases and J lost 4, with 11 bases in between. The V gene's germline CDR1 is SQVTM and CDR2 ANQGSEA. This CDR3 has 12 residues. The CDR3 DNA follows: TGCAGCGTTCTTTGGGGTGGCTATGGCTACACCTTC. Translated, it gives CSVLWGGYGYTF.

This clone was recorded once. This CDR3 reads CASSPRAGVSPYNEQFF. The CDR3 nucleotides read TGTGCCAGCAGCCCCAGGGCGGGAGTGAGCCCCTACAATGAGCAGTTCTTC. The genes are TRBV2 and TRBJ2-1, with TRBD2 matching over 7 bases. The V segment lost 6 bases and the J segment 2 bases; nucleotides outside the gene matches: 13. The CDR3 length is 17 residues. The germline CDR1 and CDR2 sequences are SNHLY and FYNNEI.

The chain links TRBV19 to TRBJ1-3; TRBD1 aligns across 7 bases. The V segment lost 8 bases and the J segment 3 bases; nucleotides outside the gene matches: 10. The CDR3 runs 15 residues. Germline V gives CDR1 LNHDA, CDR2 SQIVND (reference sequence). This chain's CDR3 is CASGNRGSGGNTIYF. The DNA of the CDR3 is TGTGCCAGTGGAAACAGGGGAAGCGGTGGAAACACCATATATTTT.

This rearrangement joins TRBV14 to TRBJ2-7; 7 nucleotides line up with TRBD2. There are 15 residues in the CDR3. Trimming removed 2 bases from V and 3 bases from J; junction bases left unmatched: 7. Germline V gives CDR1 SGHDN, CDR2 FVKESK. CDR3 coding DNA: TGTGCCAGCAGCCAATTCGGCGGGAGCTTCTACGAGCAGTACTTC. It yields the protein CASSQFGGSFYEQYF.

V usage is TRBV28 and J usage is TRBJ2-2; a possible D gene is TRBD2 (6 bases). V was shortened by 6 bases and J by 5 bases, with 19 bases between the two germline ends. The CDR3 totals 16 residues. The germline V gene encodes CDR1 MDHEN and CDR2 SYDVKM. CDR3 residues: CASRLPYGGETGELFF. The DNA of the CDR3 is TGTGCCAGCAGACTCCCCTATGGAGGGGAAACCGGGGAGCTGTTTTTT.

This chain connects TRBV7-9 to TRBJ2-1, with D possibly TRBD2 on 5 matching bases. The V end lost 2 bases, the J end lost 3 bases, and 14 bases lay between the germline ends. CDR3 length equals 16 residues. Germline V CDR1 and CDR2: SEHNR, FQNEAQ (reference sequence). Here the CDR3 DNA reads TGTGCCAGCAGCTTAATCAGGTCAGGAGGCTACAATGAGCAGTTCTTC. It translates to CASSLIRSGGYNEQFF.

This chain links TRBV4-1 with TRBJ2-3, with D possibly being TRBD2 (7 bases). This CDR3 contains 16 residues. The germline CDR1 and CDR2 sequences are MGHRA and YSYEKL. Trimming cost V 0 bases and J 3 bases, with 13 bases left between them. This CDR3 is CASSQDEGGWTDTQYF. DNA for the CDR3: TGCGCCAGCAGCCAAGATGAGGGGGGGTGGACAGATACGCAGTATTTT.

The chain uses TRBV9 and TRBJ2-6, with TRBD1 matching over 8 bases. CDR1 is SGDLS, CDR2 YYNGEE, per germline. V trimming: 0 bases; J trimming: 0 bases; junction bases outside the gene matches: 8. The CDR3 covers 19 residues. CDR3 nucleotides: TGTGCCAGCAGCGTAGCTTTGACAGGGGAGAGCTCTGGGGCCAACGTCCTGACTTTC. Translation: CASSVALTGESSGANVLTF.

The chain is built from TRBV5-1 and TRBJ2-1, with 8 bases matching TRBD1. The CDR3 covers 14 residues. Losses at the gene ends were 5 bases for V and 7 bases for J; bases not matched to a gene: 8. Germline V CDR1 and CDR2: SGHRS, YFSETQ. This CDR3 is CASSAGGGTNEQFF. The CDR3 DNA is TGCGCCAGCAGTGCAGGGGGCGGAACGAATGAGCAGTTCTTC.

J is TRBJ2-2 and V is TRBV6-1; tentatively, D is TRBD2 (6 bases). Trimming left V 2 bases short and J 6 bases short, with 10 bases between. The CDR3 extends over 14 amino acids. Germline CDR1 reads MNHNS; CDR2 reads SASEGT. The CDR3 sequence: CASSERLVPGELFF. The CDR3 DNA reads TGTGCCAGCAGTGAACGACTAGTCCCCGGGGAGCTGTTTTTT.

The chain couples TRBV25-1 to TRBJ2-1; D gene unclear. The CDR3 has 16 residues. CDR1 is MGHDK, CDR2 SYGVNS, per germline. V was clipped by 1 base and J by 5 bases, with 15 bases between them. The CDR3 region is CASSELRSVKHNEQFF. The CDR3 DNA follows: TGTGCCAGCAGTGAATTGCGGTCAGTGAAGCACAATGAGCAGTTCTTC.

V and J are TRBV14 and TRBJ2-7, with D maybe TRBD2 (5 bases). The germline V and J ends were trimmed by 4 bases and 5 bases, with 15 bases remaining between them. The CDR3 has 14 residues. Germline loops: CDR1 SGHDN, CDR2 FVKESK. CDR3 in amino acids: CASSPRASLNEQYF. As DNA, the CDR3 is TGTGCCAGCAGCCCTAGGGCTAGCTTAAACGAGCAGTACTTC.

CDR3 nucleotide sequence: TGTGCCAGCGGGTGGAACACCATATATTTT. The encoded protein is CASGWNTIYF. V and J are TRBV21-1 and TRBJ1-3. TRBV21-1 represents a pseudogene. There are 10 residues in the CDR3.